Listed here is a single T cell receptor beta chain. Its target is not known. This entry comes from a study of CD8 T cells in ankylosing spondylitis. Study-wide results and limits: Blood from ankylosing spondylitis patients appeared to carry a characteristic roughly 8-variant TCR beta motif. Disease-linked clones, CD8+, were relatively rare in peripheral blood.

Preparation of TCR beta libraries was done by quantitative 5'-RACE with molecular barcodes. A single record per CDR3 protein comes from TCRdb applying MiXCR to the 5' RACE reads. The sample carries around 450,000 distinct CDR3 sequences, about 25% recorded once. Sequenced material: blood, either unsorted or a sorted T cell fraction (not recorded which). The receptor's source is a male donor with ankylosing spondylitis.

The CDR3 sequence is CASSLALRASGRYNEQFF. The CDR3 region has the DNA TGTGCCAGCAGTTTAGCGCTTAGGGCTAGCGGGAGGTACAATGAGCAGTTCTTC. V gene TRBV12-3 or TRBV12-4 combines with J gene TRBJ2-1; 11 bases are shared with TRBD2. The ends lost 0 bases at V and 4 bases at J; junction bases unmatched: 8. CDR3 length: 18 residues.